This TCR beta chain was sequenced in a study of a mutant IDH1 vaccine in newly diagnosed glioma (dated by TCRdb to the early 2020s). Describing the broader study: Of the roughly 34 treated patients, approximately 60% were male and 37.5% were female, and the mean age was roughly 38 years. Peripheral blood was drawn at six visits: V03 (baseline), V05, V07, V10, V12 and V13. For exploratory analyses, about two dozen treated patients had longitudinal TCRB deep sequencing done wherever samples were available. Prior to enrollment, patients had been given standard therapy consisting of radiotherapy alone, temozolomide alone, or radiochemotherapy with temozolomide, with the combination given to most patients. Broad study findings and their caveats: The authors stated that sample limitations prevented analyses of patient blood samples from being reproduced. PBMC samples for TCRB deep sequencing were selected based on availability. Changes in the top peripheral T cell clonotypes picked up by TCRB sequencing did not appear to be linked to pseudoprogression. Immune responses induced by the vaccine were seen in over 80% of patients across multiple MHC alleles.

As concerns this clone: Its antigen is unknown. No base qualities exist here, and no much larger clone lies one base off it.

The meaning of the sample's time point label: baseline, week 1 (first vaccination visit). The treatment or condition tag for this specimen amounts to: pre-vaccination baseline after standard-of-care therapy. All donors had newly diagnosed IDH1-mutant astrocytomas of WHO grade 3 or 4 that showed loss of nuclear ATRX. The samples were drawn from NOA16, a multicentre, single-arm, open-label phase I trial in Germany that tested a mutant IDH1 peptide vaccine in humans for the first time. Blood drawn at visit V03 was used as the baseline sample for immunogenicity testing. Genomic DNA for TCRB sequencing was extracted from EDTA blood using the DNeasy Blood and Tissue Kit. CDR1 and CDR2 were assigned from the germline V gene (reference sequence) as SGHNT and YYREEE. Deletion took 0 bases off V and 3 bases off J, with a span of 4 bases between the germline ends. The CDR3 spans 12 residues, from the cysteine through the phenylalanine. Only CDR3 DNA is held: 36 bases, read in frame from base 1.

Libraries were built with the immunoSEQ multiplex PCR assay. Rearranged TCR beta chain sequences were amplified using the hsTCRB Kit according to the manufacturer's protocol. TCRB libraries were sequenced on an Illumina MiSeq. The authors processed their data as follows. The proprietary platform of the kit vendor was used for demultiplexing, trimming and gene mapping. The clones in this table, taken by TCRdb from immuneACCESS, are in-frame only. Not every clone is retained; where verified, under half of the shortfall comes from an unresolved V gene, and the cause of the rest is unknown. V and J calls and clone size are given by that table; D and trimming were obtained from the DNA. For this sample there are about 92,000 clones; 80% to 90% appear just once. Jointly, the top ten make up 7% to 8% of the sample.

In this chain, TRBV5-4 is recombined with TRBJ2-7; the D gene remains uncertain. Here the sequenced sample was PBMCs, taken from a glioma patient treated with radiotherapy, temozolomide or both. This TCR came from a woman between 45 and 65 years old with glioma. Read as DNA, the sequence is TGTGCCAGCAGCTTGGACCGCTACGAGCAGTACTTC. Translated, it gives CASSLDRYEQYF.